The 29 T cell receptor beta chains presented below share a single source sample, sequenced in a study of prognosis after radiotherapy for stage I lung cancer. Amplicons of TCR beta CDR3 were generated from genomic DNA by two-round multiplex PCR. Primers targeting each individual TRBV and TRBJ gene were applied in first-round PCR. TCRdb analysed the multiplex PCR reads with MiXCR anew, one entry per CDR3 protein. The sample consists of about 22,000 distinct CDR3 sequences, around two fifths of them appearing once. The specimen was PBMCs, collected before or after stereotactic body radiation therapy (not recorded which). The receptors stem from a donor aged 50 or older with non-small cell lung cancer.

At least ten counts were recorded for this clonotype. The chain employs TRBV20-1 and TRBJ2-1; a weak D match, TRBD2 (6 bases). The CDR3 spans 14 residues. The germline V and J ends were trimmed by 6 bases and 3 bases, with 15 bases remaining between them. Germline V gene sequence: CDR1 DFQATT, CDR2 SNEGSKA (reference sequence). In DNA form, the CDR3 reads TGCAGTGCGGGTGATAGCGGAGACTACAATGAGCAGTTCTTC. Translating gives CSAGDSGDYNEQFF.

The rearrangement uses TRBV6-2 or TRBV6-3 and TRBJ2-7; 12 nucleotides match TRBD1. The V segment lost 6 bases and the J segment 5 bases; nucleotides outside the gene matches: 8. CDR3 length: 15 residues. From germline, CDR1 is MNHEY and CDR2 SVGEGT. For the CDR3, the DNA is TGTGCCAGCAGCCCAGGGGGGACAGGGGGCAACGAGCAGTACTTC. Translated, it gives CASSPGGTGGNEQYF.

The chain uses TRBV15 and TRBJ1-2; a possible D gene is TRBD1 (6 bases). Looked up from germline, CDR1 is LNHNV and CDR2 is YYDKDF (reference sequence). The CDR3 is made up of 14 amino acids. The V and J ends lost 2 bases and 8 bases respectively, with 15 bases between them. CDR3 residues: CATSRQRGGRGYTF. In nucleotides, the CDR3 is TGTGCCACCAGCAGACAACGAGGGGGAAGAGGCTACACCTTC.

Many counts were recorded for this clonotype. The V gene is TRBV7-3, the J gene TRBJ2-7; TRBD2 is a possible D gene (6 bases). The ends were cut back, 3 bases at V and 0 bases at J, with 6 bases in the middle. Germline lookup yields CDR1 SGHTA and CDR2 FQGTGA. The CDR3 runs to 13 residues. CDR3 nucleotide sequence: TGTGCCAGCAGCTTGGACTACTCCTACGAGCAGTACTTC. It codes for CASSLDYSYEQYF.

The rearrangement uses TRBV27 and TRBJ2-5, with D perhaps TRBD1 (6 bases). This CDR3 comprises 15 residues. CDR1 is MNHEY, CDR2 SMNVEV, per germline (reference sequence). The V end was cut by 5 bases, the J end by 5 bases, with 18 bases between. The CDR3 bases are TGTGCCAGCAGTCGCCGGGACGCAAGGGGGGAGACCCAGTACTTC. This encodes CASSRRDARGETQYF.

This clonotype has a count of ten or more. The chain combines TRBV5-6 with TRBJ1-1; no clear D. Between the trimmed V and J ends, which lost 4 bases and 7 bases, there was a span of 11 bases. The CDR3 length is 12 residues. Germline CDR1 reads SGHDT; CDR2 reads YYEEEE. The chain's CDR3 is CASSHQTGEAFF. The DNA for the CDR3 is TGTGCCAGCAGCCACCAAACGGGTGAAGCTTTCTTT.

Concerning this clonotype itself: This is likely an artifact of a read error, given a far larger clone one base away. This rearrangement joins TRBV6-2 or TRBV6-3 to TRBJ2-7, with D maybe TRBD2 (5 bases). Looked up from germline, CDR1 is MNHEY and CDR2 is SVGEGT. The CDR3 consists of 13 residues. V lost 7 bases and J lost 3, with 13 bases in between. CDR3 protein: CASILGGSYEQYF. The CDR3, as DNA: TGTGCCAGCATCTTGGGTGGGAGCTACGAGCAGTACTTC.

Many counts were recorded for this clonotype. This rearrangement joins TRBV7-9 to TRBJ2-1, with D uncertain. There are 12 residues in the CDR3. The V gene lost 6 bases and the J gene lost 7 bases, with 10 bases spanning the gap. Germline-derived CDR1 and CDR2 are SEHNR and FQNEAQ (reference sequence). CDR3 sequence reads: CASSLVLNEQFF. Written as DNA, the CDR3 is TGTGCCAGCAGTCTCGTTCTAAATGAGCAGTTCTTC.

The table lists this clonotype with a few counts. Written as DNA, the CDR3 is TGTGCCAGCAGCTCCTTGGCGAGCTCCTATAATTCACCCCTCCACTTT. It codes for CASSSLASSYNSPLHF. This chain connects TRBV27 to TRBJ1-6; D ambiguous. Germline V lookup: CDR1 MNHEY, CDR2 SMNVEV (reference sequence). The CDR3 is made up of 16 amino acids. Trimming removed 6 bases from V and 0 bases from J, with 12 bases in between.

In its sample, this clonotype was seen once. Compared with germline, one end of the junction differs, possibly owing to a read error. The CDR3 protein is CASSPQVDTGDLFF. The CDR3 DNA is TGTGCCAGCAGCCCACAGGTGGACACCGGGGATCTGTTTTTT. The chain carries TRBV6-1 and TRBJ2-2, with D perhaps assigned TRBD1 or TRBD2 (5 bases each). The germline CDR1 and CDR2 sequences are MNHNS and SASEGT. The CDR3 covers 14 residues.

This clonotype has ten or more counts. CDR3 sequence (DNA): TGTGCCAGCAGCCCTTTTAGGAGTGCAGATACGCAGTATTTT. Protein product: CASSPFRSADTQYF. The chain links TRBV7-2 to TRBJ2-3; no reliable D call. The CDR3 length is 14 residues. Germline CDR1 reads SGHTA; CDR2 reads FQGNSA. Trimming shortened V by 5 bases and J by 4 bases, and 13 bases separated the two germline ends.

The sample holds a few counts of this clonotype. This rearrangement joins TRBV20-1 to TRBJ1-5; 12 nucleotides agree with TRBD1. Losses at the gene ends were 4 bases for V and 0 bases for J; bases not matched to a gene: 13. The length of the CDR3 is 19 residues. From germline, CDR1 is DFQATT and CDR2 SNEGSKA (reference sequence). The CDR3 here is CSANFGTGGQAYSNQPQHF. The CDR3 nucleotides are TGCAGTGCTAATTTTGGGACAGGGGGCCAAGCCTATAGCAATCAGCCCCAGCATTTT.

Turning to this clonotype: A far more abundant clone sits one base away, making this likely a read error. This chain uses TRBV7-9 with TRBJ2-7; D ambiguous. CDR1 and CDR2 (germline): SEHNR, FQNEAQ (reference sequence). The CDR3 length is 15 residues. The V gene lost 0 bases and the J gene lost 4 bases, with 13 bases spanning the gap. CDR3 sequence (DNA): TGTGCCAGCAGCTTAGCCCCGGTACAGTCATACGAGCAGTACTTC. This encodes CASSLAPVQSYEQYF.

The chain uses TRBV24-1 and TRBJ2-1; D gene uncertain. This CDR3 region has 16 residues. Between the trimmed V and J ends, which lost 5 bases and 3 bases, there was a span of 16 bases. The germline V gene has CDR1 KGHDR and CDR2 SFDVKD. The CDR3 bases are TGTGCCACCAGTGGTTCCAGTAGGGAAGACTACAATGAGCAGTTCTTC. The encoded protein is CATSGSSREDYNEQFF.

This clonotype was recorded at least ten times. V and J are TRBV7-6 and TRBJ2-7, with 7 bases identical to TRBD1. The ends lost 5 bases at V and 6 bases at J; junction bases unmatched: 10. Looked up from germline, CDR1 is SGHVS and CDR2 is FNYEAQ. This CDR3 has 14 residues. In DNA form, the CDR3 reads TGTGCCAGCAGCCTAGATACAGGGGTTCCCGAGCAGTACTTC. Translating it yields CASSLDTGVPEQYF.

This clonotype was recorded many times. The CDR3 sequence: CASKRGSGRNTDTQYF. CDR3 coding DNA: TGTGCCAGCAAAAGGGGTAGCGGGCGTAACACAGATACGCAGTATTTT. This chain joins TRBV5-6 and TRBJ2-3; 7 positions agree with TRBD2. This CDR3 region has 16 residues. Unmatched junction bases numbered 12, after V lost 6 bases and J lost 2 bases. From germline, CDR1 is SGHDT and CDR2 YYEEEE.

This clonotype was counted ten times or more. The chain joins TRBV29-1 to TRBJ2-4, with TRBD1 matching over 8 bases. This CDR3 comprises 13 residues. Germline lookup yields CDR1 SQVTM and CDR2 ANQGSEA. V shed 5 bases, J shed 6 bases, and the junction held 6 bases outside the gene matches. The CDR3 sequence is CSVSGGNRNIQYF. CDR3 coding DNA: TGCAGCGTTTCAGGGGGCAATAGAAACATTCAGTACTTC. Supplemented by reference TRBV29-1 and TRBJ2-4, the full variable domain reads SAVISQKPSRDICQRGTSLTIQCQVDSQVTMMFWYRQQPGQSLTLIATANQGSEATYESGFVIDKFPISRPNLTFSTLTVSNMSPEDSSIYLCSVSGGNRNIQYFGAGTRLSVL.

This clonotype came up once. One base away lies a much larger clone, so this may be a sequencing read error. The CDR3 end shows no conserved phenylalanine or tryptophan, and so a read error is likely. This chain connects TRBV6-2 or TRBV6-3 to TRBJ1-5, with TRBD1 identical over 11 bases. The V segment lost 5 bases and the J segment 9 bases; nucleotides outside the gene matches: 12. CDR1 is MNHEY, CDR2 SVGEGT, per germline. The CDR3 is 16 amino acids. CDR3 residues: CASSGTGQGVRMPQHS. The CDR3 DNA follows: TGTGCCAGCAGTGGAACGGGACAGGGGGTCAGGATGCCCCAGCATTCT.

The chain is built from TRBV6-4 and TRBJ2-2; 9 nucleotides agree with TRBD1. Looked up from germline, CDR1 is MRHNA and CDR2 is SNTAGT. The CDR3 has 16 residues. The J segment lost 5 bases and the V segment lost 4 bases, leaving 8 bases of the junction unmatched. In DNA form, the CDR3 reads TGTGCCAGCAGTGTCGGACAGGGGTCGTATACCGGGGAGCTGTTTTTT. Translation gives CASSVGQGSYTGELFF.

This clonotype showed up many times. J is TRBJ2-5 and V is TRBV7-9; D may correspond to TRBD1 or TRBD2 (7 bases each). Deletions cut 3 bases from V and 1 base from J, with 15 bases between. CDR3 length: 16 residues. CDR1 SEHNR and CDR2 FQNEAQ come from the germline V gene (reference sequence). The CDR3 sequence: CASSFSGGGAQETQYF. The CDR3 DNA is TGTGCCAGCAGCTTCTCAGGGGGGGGAGCCCAAGAGACCCAGTACTTC.

The CDR3 coding sequence is TGTGCCATCATAAATGGGGGGGCGTCCTACGAGCAGTACTTC. Translating it yields CAIINGGASYEQYF. V gene TRBV6-1 combines with J gene TRBJ2-7; possibly TRBD2 for D (7 bases). Trimming stripped 10 bases from V and 1 base from J, with 17 bases between. CDR3 length equals 14 residues. The V gene's germline CDR1 is MNHNS and CDR2 SASEGT.

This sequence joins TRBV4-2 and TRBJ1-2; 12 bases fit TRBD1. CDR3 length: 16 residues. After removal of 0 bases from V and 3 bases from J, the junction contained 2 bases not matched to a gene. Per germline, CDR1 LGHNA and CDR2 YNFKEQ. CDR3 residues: CASSQEGQGAHYGYTF. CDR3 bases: TGTGCCAGCAGCCAAGAGGGACAGGGGGCTCACTATGGCTACACCTTC.

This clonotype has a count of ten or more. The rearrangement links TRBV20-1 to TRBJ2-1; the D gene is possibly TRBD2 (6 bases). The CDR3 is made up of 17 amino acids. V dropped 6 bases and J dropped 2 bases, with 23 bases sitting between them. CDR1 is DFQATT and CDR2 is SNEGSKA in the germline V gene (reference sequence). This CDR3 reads CSAVGLAPRVAYNEQFF. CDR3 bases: TGCAGTGCCGTCGGGCTAGCGCCAAGAGTAGCCTACAATGAGCAGTTCTTC.

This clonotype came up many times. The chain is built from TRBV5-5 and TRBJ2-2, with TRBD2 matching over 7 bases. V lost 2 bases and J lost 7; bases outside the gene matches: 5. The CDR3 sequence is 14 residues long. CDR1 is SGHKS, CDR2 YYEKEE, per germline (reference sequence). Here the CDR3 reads CASSFWGGIGELFF. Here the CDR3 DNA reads TGTGCCAGCAGCTTCTGGGGGGGGATCGGGGAGCTGTTTTTT.

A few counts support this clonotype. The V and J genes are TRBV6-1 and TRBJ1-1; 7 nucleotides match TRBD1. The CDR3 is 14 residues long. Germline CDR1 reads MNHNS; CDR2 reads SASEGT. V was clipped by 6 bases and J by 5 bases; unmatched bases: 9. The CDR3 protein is CASSDGTAITEAFF. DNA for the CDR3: TGTGCCAGCAGCGACGGGACAGCGATAACTGAAGCTTTCTTT.

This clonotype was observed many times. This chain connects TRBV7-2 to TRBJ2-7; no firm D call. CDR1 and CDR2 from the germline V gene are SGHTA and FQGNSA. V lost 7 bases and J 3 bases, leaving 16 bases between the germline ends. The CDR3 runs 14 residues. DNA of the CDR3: TGTGCCAGCAAATTGGAGCTAAACCACTACGAGCAGTACTTC. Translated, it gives CASKLELNHYEQYF.

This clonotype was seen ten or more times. This CDR3 is CASSLIHEQYF. CDR3 coding DNA: TGTGCCAGCAGCTTAATCCACGAGCAGTACTTC. This sequence joins TRBV7-9 and TRBJ2-7; D call uncertain. V was clipped by 2 bases and J by 5 bases, with 4 bases between them. The V gene's germline CDR1 is SEHNR and CDR2 FQNEAQ (reference sequence). The CDR3 consists of 11 residues.

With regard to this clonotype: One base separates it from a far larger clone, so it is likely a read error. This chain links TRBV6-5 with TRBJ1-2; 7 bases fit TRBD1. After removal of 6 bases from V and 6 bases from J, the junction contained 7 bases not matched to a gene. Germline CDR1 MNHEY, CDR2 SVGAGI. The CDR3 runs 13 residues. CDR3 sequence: CASRQGSLDGYTF. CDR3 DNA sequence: TGTGCCAGCAGACAGGGGAGTTTAGATGGCTACACCTTC.

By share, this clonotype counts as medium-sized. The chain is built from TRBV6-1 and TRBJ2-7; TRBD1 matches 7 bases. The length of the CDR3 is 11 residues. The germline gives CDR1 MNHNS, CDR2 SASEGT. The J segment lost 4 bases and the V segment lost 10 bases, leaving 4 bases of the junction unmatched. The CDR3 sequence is CATMTGYEQYF. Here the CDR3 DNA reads TGTGCCACCATGACAGGGTACGAGCAGTACTTC.